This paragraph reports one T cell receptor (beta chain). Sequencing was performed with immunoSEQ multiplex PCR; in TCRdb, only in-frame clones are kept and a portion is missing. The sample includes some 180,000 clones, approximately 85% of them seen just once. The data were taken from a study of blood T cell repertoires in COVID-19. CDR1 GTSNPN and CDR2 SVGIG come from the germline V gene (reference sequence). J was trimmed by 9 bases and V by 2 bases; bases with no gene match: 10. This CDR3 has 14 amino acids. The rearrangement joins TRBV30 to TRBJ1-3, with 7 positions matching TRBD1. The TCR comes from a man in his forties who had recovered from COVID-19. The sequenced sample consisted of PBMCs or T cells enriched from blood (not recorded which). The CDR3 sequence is CAWSYGTEGGTIYF. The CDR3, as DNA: TGTGCCTGGAGTTACGGGACAGAGGGAGGCACCATATATTTT.